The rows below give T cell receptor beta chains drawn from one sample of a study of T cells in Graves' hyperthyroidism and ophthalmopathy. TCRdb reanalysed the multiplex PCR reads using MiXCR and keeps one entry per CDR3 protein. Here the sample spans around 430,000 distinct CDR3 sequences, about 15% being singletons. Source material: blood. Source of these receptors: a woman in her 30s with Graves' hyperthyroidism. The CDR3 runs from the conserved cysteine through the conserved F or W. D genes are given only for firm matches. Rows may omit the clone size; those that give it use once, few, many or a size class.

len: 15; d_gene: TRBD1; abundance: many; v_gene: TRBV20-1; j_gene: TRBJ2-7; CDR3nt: TGCAGTGCTAGACCAAGGGGACAGACGGCCTACGAGCAGTACTTC; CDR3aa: CSARPRGQTAYEQYF
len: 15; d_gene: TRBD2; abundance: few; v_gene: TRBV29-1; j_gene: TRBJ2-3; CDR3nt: TGCAGCGTGAACAGGGGACTAGCGGGAGGAGATACGCAGTATTTT; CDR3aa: CSVNRGLAGGDTQYF
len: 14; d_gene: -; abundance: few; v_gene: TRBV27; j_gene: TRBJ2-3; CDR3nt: TGTGCCAGCGGACTCTACAGGGCCGCAGATACGCAGTATTTT; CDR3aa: CASGLYRAADTQYF
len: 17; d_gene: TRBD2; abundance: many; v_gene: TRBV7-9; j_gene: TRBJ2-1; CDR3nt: TGTGCCAGCAGCTTAGGGGACCTAGCGGGAGAGGGGGATGAGCAGTTCTTC; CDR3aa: CASSLGDLAGEGDEQFF
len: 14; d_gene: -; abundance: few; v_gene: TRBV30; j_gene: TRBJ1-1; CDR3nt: TGTGCCTCCCGGGCGGATCTGATGAACACTGAAGCTTTCTTT; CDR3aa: CASRADLMNTEAFF
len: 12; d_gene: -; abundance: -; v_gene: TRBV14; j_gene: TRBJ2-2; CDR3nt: TGTGCCAGCAGCCAAGAAACCGGGGAGCTGTTTTTT; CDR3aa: CASSQETGELFF
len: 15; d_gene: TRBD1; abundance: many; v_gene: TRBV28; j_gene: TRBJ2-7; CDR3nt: TGTGCCAGCAGGCCACAGGGGACAGGCTCGTACGAGCAGTACTTC; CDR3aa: CASRPQGTGSYEQYF
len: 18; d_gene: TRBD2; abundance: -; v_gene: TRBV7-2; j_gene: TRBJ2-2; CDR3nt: TGTGCCGGCAGCCGGGGACTAGCGGGAGGGCTCGGCACCGGGGAGCTGTTTTTT; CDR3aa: CAGSRGLAGGLGTGELFF
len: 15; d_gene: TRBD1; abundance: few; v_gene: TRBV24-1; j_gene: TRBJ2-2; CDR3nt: TGTGCCACCAGTGCAAACCAACAGGGGACCGGGGAGCTGTTTTTT; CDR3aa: CATSANQQGTGELFF
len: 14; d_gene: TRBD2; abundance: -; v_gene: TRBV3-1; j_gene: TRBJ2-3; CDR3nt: TGTGCCAGCAGCCATGCGGGAGGCACAGATACGCAGTATTTT; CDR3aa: CASSHAGGTDTQYF
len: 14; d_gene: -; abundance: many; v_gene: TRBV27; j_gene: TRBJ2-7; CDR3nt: TGTGCCAGCAGTCGTGACAGCGTCTCCTACGAGCAGTACTTC; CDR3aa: CASSRDSVSYEQYF
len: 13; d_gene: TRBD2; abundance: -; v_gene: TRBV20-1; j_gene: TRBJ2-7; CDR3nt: TGCAGTGTCCCGACTAGCGGGAGTTACGAGCAGTACTTC; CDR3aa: CSVPTSGSYEQYF
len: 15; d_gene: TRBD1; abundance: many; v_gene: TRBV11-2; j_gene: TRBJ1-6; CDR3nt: TGTGCCAGCAGCTTACAACAGGGGCATAATTCACCCCTCCACTTT; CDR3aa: CASSLQQGHNSPLHF
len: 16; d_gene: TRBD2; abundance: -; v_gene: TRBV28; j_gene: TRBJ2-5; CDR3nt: TGTGCCAGCAGTCGTACCGGGACTAGCGGGGTTAAGACCCAGTACTTC; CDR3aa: CASSRTGTSGVKTQYF
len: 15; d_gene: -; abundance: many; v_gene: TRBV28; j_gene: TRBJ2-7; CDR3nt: TGTGCCAGCCGACCACAATGGGGAGACAAGAACGAGCAGTACTTC; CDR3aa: CASRPQWGDKNEQYF
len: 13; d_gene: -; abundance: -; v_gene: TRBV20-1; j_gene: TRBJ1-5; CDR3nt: TGCAGTGGTAGGGCAGGAGTAAATCAGCCCCAGCATTTT; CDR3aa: CSGRAGVNQPQHF
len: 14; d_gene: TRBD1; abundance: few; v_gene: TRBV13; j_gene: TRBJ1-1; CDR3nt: TGTGCCAGCAGCTTAGAACAGGGGGCCACTGAAGCTTTCTTT; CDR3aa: CASSLEQGATEAFF
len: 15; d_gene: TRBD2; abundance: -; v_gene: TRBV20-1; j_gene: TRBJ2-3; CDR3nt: TGCAGTGCTATGACTAGCGGGATAGGTACAGATACGCAGTATTTT; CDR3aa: CSAMTSGIGTDTQYF
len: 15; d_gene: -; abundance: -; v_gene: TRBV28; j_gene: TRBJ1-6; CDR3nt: TGTGCCAGCGCCCCAGGGATAATACGGAATTCACCCCTCCACTTT; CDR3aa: CASAPGIIRNSPLHF
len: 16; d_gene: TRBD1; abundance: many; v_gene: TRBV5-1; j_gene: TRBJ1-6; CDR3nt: TGCGCCAGCAGCTTGGTCGCAGGGACAGAGCATTCACCCCTCCACTTT; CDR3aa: CASSLVAGTEHSPLHF
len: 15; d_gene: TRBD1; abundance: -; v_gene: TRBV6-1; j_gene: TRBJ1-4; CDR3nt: TGTGCCAGCAGAAGGGGGACAGTGCTCGAAGAAAAACTGTTTTTT; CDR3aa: CASRRGTVLEEKLFF
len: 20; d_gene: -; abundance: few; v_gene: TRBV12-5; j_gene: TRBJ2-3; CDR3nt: TGTGCTAGTGGTTTGGTACCTTCAACATCTAGCGAGTTTAGCACAGATACGCAGTATTTT; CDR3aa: CASGLVPSTSSEFSTDTQYF
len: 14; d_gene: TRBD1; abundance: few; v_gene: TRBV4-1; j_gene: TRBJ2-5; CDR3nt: TGCGCCAGCAGCCAAGGACAGGGTGAAGAGACCCAGTACTTC; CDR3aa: CASSQGQGEETQYF
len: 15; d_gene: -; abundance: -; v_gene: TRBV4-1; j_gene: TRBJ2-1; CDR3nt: TGCACCAGCAGCCAGGTGTCCGGGGGCACCTACGAGCAGTTCTTC; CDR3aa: CTSSQVSGGTYEQFF
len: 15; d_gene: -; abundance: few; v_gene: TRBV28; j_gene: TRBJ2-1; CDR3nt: TGTGCCAGCAGCGAAACTCACTACTCCTACAATGAGCAGTTCTTC; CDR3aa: CASSETHYSYNEQFF
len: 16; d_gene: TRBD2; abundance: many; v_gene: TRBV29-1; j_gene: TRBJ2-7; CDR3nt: TGCAGCGTTGAGGGCGGGAGATCTGGGAGCTCCTACGAGCAGTACTTC; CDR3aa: CSVEGGRSGSSYEQYF
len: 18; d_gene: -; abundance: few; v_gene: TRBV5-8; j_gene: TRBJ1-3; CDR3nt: TGTGCCAGCAGCCGCCGCCCTAGTGACAGGCCGTCTGGAAACACCATATGTTTT; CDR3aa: CASSRRPSDRPSGNTICF
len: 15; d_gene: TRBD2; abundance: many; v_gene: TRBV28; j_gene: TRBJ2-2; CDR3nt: TGTGCCAGCAGTTTAAGCGGGAGGGATGCCGGGGAGCTGTTTTTT; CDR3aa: CASSLSGRDAGELFF
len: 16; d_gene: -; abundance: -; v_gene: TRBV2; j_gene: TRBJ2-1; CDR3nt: TGTGCCAGCAGTGAAGGGTGGGGACGGATAGGGAATGAGCAGTTCTTC; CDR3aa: CASSEGWGRIGNEQFF
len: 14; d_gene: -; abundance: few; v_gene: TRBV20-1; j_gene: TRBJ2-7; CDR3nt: TGCAGTGCCGCCATCCGGGACGGAGCCTACGAGCAGTACTTC; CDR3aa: CSAAIRDGAYEQYF
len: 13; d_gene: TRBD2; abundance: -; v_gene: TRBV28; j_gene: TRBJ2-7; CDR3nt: TGTGCCAGCAGCCGAAGCGGGATCTACGAGCAGTACTTC; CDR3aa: CASSRSGIYEQYF
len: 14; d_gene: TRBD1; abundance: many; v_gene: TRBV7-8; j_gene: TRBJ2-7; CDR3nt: TGTGCCAGCAGCTTTGGACAGGCTCGGTACGAGCAGTACTTC; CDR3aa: CASSFGQARYEQYF
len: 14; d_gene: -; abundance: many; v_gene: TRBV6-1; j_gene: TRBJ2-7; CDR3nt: TGTGCCAGCAGCACGAATGGGGGCACCTACGAGCAGTACTTC; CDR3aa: CASSTNGGTYEQYF
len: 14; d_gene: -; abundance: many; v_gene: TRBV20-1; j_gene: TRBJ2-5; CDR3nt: TGCAGTGCTAGACGGGGGGCAGGACAAGAGACCCAGTACTTC; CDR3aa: CSARRGAGQETQYF
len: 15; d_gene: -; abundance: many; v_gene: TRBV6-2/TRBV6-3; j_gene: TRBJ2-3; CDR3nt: TGTGCCAGCAGTTACAGAAGATCCCGCACAGATACGCAGTATTTT; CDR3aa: CASSYRRSRTDTQYF
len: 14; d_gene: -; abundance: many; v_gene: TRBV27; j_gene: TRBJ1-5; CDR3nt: TGTGCCAGCAGTTTAAGTCAAGTGGTGGGGCCCCAGCATTTT; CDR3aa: CASSLSQVVGPQHF
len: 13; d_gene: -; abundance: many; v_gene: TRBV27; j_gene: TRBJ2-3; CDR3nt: TGTGCCAGCAGTTACTCCGAGACAGATACGCAGTATTTT; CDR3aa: CASSYSETDTQYF
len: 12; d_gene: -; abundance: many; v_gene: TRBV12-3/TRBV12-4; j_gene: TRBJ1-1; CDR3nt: TGTGCCAGCAGTTTTTATCAAGTTGAAGCTTTCTTT; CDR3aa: CASSFYQVEAFF
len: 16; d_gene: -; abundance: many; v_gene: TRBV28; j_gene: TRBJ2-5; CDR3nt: TGTGCCAGCAGGACTCCAACAGGGGGAGGGAAGGAGACCCAGTACTTC; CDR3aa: CASRTPTGGGKETQYF
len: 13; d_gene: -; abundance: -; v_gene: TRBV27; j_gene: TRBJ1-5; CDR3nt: TGTGCCAGCAGACTAAGTCTCAATCAGCCCCAGCATTTT; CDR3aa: CASRLSLNQPQHF
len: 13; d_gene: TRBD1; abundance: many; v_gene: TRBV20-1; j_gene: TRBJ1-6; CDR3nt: TGCAGTAGCAGGGGGGCCAATAATTCACCCCTCCACTTT; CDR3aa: CSSRGANNSPLHF
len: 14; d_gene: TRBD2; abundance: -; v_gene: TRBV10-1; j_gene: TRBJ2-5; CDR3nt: TGCGCCAGCAGTGAGTCGATAGCGGGAGGAGTCCAGTACTTC; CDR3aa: CASSESIAGGVQYF
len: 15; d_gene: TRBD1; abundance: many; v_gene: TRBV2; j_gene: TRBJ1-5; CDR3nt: TGTGCCAGCAGCGGACAGGGCCGGAGCAATCAGCCCCAGCATTTT; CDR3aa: CASSGQGRSNQPQHF
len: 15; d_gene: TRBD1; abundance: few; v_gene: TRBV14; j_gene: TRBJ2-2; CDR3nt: TGTGCCAGCAGCCAAACAGGGGGATTCACCGGGGAGCTGTTTTTT; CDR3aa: CASSQTGGFTGELFF
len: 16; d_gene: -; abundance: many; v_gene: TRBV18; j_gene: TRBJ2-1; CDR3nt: TGTGCCAGCTCACCAATCTCGGTTCGGTCTTACAATGAGCAGTTCTTC; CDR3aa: CASSPISVRSYNEQFF
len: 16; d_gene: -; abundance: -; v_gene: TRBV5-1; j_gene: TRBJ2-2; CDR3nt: TGCGCCAGCAGCCCTCTGGGTCCATCCAACACCGGGGAGCTGTTTTTT; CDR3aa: CASSPLGPSNTGELFF
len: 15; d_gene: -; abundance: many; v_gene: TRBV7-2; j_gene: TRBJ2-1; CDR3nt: TGTGCCAGCAGCCCGCGACGGAGCTCCTACAATGAGCAGTTCTTC; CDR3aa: CASSPRRSSYNEQFF
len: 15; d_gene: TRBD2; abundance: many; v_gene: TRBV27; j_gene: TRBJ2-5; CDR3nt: TGTGCCAGCAGGACTAGCGGGTTTTACCAAGAGACCCAGTACTTC; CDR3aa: CASRTSGFYQETQYF
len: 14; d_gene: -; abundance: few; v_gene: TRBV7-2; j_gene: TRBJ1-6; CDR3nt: TGTGCCAGCAGCTTAGCCGGGGGTCGATCACCCCTCCACTTT; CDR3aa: CASSLAGGRSPLHF
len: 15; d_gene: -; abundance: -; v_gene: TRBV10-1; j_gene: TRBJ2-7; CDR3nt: TGCGCCAGCAGTGATGGCTCGGGGTTTTACTACGAGCAGTACTTC; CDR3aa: CASSDGSGFYYEQYF
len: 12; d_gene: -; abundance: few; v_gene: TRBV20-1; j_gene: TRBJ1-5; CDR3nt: TGCAGTGCTAGAGAGTTGTATCAGCCCCAGCATTTT; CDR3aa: CSARELYQPQHF
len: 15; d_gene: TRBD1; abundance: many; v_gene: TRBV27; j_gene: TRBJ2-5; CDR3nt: TGTGCCAGCAGTTTATCAGGGGGCTCCCCAGAGACCCAGTACTTC; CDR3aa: CASSLSGGSPETQYF
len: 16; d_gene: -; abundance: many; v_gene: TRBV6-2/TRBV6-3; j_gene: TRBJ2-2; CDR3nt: TGTGCCAGCAGTTACGATCGGGGGCGCGACACCGGGGAGCTGTTTTTT; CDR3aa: CASSYDRGRDTGELFF
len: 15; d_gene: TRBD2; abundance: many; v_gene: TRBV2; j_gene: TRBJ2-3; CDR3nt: TGTGCCAGCACTGTACTAGCGGGAGGGGCAGATACGCAGTATTTT; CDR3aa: CASTVLAGGADTQYF
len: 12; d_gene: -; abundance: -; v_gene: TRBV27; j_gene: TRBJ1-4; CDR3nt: TGTGCCAGCAGGAGTGTAGGTGAAAAACTGTTTTTT; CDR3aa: CASRSVGEKLFF
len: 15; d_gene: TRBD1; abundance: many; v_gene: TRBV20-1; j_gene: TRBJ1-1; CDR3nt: TGCAGTGCCGCCCGGACAGGGGGCGGCAACACTGAAGCTTTCTTT; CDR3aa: CSAARTGGGNTEAFF